The clone carrying this T cell receptor (beta chain) was counted only a few times. As yet, its antigen is unknown. The length of the CDR3 is 17 residues. The V segment lost 0 bases and the J segment 6 bases; nucleotides outside the gene matches: 11. Germline V gene sequence: CDR1 DFQATT, CDR2 SNEGSKA (reference sequence). Constant-region reverse primers amplified full-length variable regions, followed by semi-nested Nested Universal Primer A PCR. Each CDR3 protein is one row after TCRdb ran MiXCR on the 5' RACE reads. The table has tens of thousands of distinct CDR3 sequences, about 20% seen once. Treg sorting used a CD4+CD25+CD127-/low gate. Study outcomes and limitations: The TCR gene usage of tumor memory CD4+ T cells clustered together with blood and lymph node memory CD4+ cells and with lymph node naive CD4+ cells.

The chain is built from TRBV20-1 and TRBJ2-2; the match to TRBD2 covers 9 bases. Sequences were obtained from Tregs sorted from blood. This sequence originates from a female donor with breast cancer. CDR3 nucleotide sequence: TGCAGTGCTAGAGATCGAGCCAGCGGGGGGTATTCCGGGGAGCTGTTTTTT. The encoded protein is CSARDRASGGYSGELFF.